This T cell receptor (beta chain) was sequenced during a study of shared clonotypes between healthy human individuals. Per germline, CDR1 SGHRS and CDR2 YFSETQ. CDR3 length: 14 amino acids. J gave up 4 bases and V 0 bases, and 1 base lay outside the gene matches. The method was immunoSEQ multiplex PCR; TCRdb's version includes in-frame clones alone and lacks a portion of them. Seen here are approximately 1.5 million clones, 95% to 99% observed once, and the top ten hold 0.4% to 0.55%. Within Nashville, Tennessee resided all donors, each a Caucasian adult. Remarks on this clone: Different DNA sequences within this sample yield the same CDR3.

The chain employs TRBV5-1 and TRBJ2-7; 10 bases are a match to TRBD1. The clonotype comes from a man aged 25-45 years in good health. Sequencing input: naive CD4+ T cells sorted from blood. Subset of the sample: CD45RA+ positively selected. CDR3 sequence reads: CASSLEGQGYEQYF. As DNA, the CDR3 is TGCGCCAGCAGCTTGGAGGGACAGGGGTACGAGCAGTACTTC.